The 27 T cell receptor beta chains in this list originate from one sample, sequenced in a study of T cell responses to AZD1222 COVID-19 vaccine. Only in-frame clones appear in the TCRdb table, and some are missing; sequencing was by immunoSEQ multiplex PCR. The sample shows 150,000 or so clones, roughly 88% of them seen only once. The sample in question was peripheral blood, obtained on day 0 of AZD1222 vaccination. All receptors derive from an adult in good health.

This sequence joins TRBV2 and TRBJ2-1; 10 bases fit TRBD2. CDR1 SNHLY and CDR2 FYNNEI come from the germline V gene. This CDR3 has 14 residues. J gave up 5 bases and V 7 bases, and 5 bases lay outside the gene matches. CDR3 DNA: TGTGCCAGCACTAAGCGGGAGGGCCACAATGAGCAGTTCTTC. Translating it yields CASTKREGHNEQFF.

This chain connects TRBV27 to TRBJ1-1; no reliable D call. The V and J ends lost 7 bases and 1 base respectively, with 10 bases between them. This CDR3 comprises 13 residues. Germline V gene data show CDR1 as MNHEY and CDR2 as SMNVEV (reference sequence). The CDR3 DNA reads as TGTGCCAGCAAGCGGGCTCCGAACACTGAAGCTTTCTTT. Its protein product is CASKRAPNTEAFF.

The chain employs TRBV10-3 and TRBJ1-2; 10 bases line up with TRBD1. Germline-derived CDR1 and CDR2 are ENHRY and SYGVKD. With V trimmed by 4 bases and J by 2 bases, 4 bases remained unmatched. CDR3 length: 15 amino acids. The CDR3 sequence is CAISGDRGGNYGYTF. As DNA, the CDR3 is TGTGCCATCAGTGGGGACAGGGGAGGCAACTATGGCTACACCTTC.

This chain connects TRBV2 to TRBJ1-1; 10 bases agree with TRBD1. CDR3 length: 15 residues. Germline V gives CDR1 SNHLY, CDR2 FYNNEI. The V and J ends lost 7 bases and 5 bases, in that order; junction bases with no gene match: 10. The CDR3 reads CASTGQGGRRTEAFF. The CDR3 DNA sequence: TGTGCCAGCACAGGACAGGGGGGCAGGCGGACTGAAGCTTTCTTT.

This clone showed up just once. The rearrangement joins TRBV14 to TRBJ2-4; D is unresolved. Looked up from germline, CDR1 is SGHDN and CDR2 is FVKESK. The V end lost 3 bases, the J end lost 3 bases, and 12 bases lay between the germline ends. The CDR3 consists of 15 residues. The DNA for the CDR3 is TGTGCCAGCAGCCAGGCAGTCCCCTTCAAAAACATTCAGTACTTC. It encodes CASSQAVPFKNIQYF.

This clone turned up a few times. The chain has TRBV6-4 and TRBJ2-3; tentatively, D is TRBD2 (5 bases). The CDR3 contains 14 residues. Germline V CDR1 and CDR2: MRHNA, SNTAGT. Between the trimmed V and J ends, which lost 3 bases and 3 bases, there was a span of 10 bases. The CDR3 reads CASSERAETDTQYF. CDR3 in DNA: TGTGCCAGCAGTGAGAGGGCCGAAACAGATACGCAGTATTTT.

The J gene is TRBJ1-3, the V gene TRBV7-9; 9 nucleotides align to TRBD1. This CDR3 has 16 amino acids. Trimming removed 4 bases from V and 1 base from J; junction bases left unmatched: 5. Germline V CDR1 and CDR2: SEHNR, FQNEAQ (reference sequence). The CDR3, as DNA: TGTGCCAGCAGCTACGCCGGGACAGGGTCTGGAAACACCATATATTTT. This sequence encodes CASSYAGTGSGNTIYF.

The rearrangement uses TRBV6-5 and TRBJ2-7; the match to TRBD1 covers 11 bases. Germline loops: CDR1 MNHEY, CDR2 SVGAGI. After removal of 7 bases from V and 6 bases from J, the junction contained 11 bases not matched to a gene. The CDR3 loop spans 15 amino acids. For the CDR3, the DNA is TGTGCCAGCACCGGGACAGGGGGTGTGCCGAGCGAGCAGTACTTC. Translated, it gives CASTGTGGVPSEQYF.

This clone was seen a single time. The chain joins TRBV7-3 to TRBJ2-1, with 7 bases matching TRBD2. Losses at the gene ends were 2 bases for V and 4 bases for J; bases not matched to a gene: 5. The CDR3 covers 15 residues. CDR1 is SGHTA and CDR2 is FQGTGA in the germline V gene. CDR3 DNA sequence: TGTGCCAGCAGCTTAGCGGCGGGAGTGTACAATGAGCAGTTCTTC. Translated: CASSLAAGVYNEQFF.

V gene TRBV7-9 combines with J gene TRBJ2-1; D gene uncertain. The CDR3 totals 17 residues. The V gene's germline CDR1 is SEHNR and CDR2 FQNEAQ (reference sequence). V dropped 4 bases and J dropped 2 bases, with 18 bases sitting between them. The CDR3 here is CASSSLSQVKAYNEQFF. Written as DNA, the CDR3 is TGTGCCAGCAGCTCTTTGAGCCAGGTTAAGGCCTACAATGAGCAGTTCTTC.

The chain recombines TRBV5-1 with TRBJ1-1; D unresolved. From germline, CDR1 is SGHRS and CDR2 YFSETQ. The CDR3 extends over 13 amino acids. Trimming left V 6 bases short and J 4 bases short, with 13 bases between. CDR3 DNA: TGCGCCAGCAAAGACCTAGGCACCACTGAAGCTTTCTTT. This encodes CASKDLGTTEAFF.

As concerns this clone: The sample has other DNA sequences that encode this CDR3 too. The gene calls are TRBV30 and TRBJ1-5; TRBD1 aligns across 7 bases. CDR3 length equals 16 residues. CDR1 is GTSNPN and CDR2 is SVGIG in the germline V gene (reference sequence). The trim removed 0 bases at V and 1 base at J, leaving 6 bases unmatched. The CDR3 loop reads CAWSVETGRSNQPQHF. DNA of the CDR3: TGTGCCTGGAGTGTGGAGACAGGGCGAAGCAATCAGCCCCAGCATTTT.

V and J are TRBV3-1 (or the pseudogene TRBV3-2) and TRBJ1-4; D is perhaps TRBD1 (6 bases). The CDR3 consists of 15 residues. Trimming left V 5 bases short and J 4 bases short, with 14 bases between. Germline V gives CDR1 LGHDT, CDR2 YNNKEL (reference sequence). The CDR3 DNA sequence: TGTGCCAGCAGCGGGAAGGGGGACATTAATGAAAAACTGTTTTTT. Residues: CASSGKGDINEKLFF.

The chain carries TRBV6-6 and TRBJ1-6; 7 bases match TRBD1. The V and J ends lost 5 bases and 6 bases, in that order; junction bases with no gene match: 1. The CDR3 consists of 13 residues. In germline, CDR1 is MNHNY, CDR2 SVGAGI (reference sequence). CDR3: CASSGTVNSPLHF. CDR3 bases: TGTGCCAGCAGTGGGACAGTTAATTCACCCCTCCACTTT.

The CDR3 bases are TGTGCCAGCAGCCAATCCCCAGGAAGTTACGAGCAGTACTTC. This encodes CASSQSPGSYEQYF. V usage is TRBV16 and J usage is TRBJ2-7; D gene uncertain. The germline CDR1 and CDR2 sequences are KGHSY and FQNENV. The CDR3 is 14 amino acids. The germline V and J ends were trimmed by 0 bases and 4 bases, with 10 bases remaining between them.

A word on this clone: Additional DNA sequences in this sample encode the identical CDR3. The rearrangement joins TRBV11-2 to TRBJ1-1; no reliable D call. Germline assignment: CDR1 SGHAT and CDR2 FQNNGV. The CDR3 contains 13 residues. Trimming took off 0 bases at V and 0 bases at J, with 2 bases between the two ends. DNA of the CDR3: TGTGCCAGCAGCTTAGACTTGAACACTGAAGCTTTCTTT. It yields the protein CASSLDLNTEAFF.

V usage is TRBV6-5 and J usage is TRBJ2-7, with 7 bases identical to TRBD1. V lost 5 bases, J lost 3 bases, and 7 bases stayed unmatched. CDR3 size: 14 residues. Germline CDR1 MNHEY, CDR2 SVGAGI. For the CDR3, the DNA is TGTGCCAGCAGTAGGGGGCCCTCTCACTACGAGCAGTACTTC. Translation: CASSRGPSHYEQYF.

The chain carries TRBV20-1 and TRBJ2-5, with D unresolved. The CDR3 covers 12 residues. Per the germline V gene, CDR1 is DFQATT and CDR2 is SNEGSKA (reference sequence). Trimming shortened V by 3 bases and J by 7 bases, and 12 bases separated the two germline ends. CDR3 amino acids: CSASAATGTQYF. The CDR3 nucleotides read TGCAGTGCTAGTGCGGCCACCGGGACCCAGTACTTC.

The CDR3 sequence: CASSLGLLGGGYTF. Here the CDR3 DNA reads TGCGCCAGCAGCTTGGGCTTGCTGGGCGGTGGCTACACCTTC. The chain is built from TRBV5-1 and TRBJ1-2; D unresolved. The CDR3 sequence is 14 residues long. The V gene's germline CDR1 is SGHRS and CDR2 YFSETQ. Trimming removed 0 bases at V and 7 bases at J, with 13 bases between.

This chain joins TRBV3-1 (or the pseudogene TRBV3-2) and TRBJ1-3; 8 bases are a match to TRBD1. There are 18 residues in the CDR3. The ends lost 0 bases at V and 2 bases at J; junction bases unmatched: 9. Germline V gives CDR1 LGHDT, CDR2 YNNKEL (reference sequence). The CDR3 reads CASSQDRDQGAAGNTIYF. The CDR3 DNA sequence: TGTGCCAGCAGCCAAGATCGAGACCAGGGGGCAGCTGGAAACACCATATATTTT.

The genes are TRBV19 and TRBJ2-7; D is uncertain. CDR1 LNHDA and CDR2 SQIVND come from the germline V gene (reference sequence). The V and J ends lost 5 bases and 4 bases respectively, with 18 bases between them. The CDR3 contains 15 residues. The CDR3 DNA reads as TGTGCCAGTAGTCCCCTCCTCGGCAGACCGTACGAGCAGTACTTC. Its protein product is CASSPLLGRPYEQYF.

In this sample, this clone turned up once. The chain employs TRBV21-1 and TRBJ1-1. TRBV21-1 is described as a pseudogene. CDR3 length equals 15 residues. CDR3: CASSKGVQMNTEAFF. The CDR3 bases are TGTGCCAGCAGCAAAGGGGTACAAATGAACACTGAAGCTTTCTTT.

The chain employs TRBV2 and TRBJ1-2; D not resolved. Germline V CDR1 and CDR2: SNHLY, FYNNEI. With 3 bases removed from V and 1 base from J, the gap between germline ends came to 6 bases. The CDR3 has 13 residues. CDR3 DNA sequence: TGTGCCAGCAGTGAGGAGATTAACTATGGCTACACCTTC. This translates into CASSEEINYGYTF.

The rearrangement joins TRBV7-9 to TRBJ1-2; D call uncertain. The CDR3 covers 11 residues. Trimming took off 2 bases at V and 8 bases at J, with 6 bases between the two ends. Germline V lookup: CDR1 SEHNR, CDR2 FQNEAQ (reference sequence). CDR3 region: CASSLFGGYTF. CDR3 DNA: TGTGCCAGCAGCTTATTTGGCGGCTACACCTTC. Filled out from reference TRBV7-9 and TRBJ1-2, the complete variable domain reads DTGVSQNPRHKITKRGQNVTFRCDPISEHNRLYWYRQTLGQGPEFLTYFQNEAQLEKSRLLSDRFSAERPKGSFSTLEIQRTEQGDSAMYLCASSLFGGYTFGSGTRLTVV.

This clone was counted only a few times. The chain recombines TRBV28 with TRBJ1-4, with TRBD1 as a possible D gene (5 bases). The CDR3 extends over 14 amino acids. Germline V gene data show CDR1 as MDHEN and CDR2 as SYDVKM. Deletions cut 5 bases from V and 8 bases from J, with 15 bases between. CDR3 DNA: TGTGCCAGCAGTGGGGCCAGGGTTAAAGAAAAACTGTTTTTT. Its translation: CASSGARVKEKLFF.

As to this clone: The junction shows a germline mismatch at one end, possibly a read error. J is TRBJ1-4 and V is TRBV2; D gene uncertain. This CDR3 region has 12 residues. CDR1 is SNHLY and CDR2 is FYNNEI in the germline V gene. The chain's CDR3 is CASSVNSLTRIF. The CDR3 DNA is TGTGCCAGCAGTGTAAATAGCTTAACGAGGATTTTT.

The chain is built from TRBV5-1 and TRBJ1-1, with 7 nucleotides matching TRBD1. The V and J ends lost 2 bases and 1 base, in that order; junction bases with no gene match: 8. This CDR3 has 16 residues. Germline CDR1 reads SGHRS; CDR2 reads YFSETQ. The CDR3 here is CASSLTGVGTNTEAFF. For the CDR3, the DNA is TGCGCCAGCAGCTTAACAGGGGTCGGAACGAACACTGAAGCTTTCTTT.